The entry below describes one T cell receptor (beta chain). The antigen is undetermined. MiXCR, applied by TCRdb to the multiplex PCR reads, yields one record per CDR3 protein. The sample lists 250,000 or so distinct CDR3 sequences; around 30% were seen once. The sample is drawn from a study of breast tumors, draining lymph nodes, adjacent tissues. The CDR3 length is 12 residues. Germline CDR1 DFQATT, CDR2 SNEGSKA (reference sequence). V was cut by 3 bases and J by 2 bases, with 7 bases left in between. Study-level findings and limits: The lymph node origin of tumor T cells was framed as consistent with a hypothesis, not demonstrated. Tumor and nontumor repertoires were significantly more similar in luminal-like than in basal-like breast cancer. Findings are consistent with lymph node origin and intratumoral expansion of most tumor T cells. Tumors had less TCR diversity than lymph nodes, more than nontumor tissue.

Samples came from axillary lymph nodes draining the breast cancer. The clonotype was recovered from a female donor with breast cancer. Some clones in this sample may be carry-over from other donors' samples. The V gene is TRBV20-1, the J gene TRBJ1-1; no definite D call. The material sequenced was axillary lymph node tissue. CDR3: CSARARNTEAFF. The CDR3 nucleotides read TGCAGTGCTAGGGCCCGAAACACTGAAGCTTTCTTT.